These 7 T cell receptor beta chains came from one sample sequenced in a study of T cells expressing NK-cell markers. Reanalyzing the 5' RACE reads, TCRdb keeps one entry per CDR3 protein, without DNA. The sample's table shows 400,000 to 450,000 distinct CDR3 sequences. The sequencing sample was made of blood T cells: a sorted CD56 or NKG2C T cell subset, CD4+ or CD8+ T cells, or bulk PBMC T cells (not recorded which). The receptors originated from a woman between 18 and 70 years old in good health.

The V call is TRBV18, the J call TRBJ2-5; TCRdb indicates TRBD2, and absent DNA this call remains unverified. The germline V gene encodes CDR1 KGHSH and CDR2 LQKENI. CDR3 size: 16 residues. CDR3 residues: CASSPMVLAGQETQYF. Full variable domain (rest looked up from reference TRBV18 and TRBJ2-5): NAGVMQNPRHLVRRRGQEARLRCSPMKGHSHVYWYRQLPEEGLKFMVYLQKENIIDESGMPKERFSAEFPKEGPSILRIQQVVRGDSAAYFCASSPMVLAGQETQYFGPGTRLLVL.

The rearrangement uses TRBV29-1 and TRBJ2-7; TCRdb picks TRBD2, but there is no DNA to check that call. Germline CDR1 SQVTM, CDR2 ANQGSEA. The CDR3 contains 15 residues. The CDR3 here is CSVEDVAGHSYEQYF.

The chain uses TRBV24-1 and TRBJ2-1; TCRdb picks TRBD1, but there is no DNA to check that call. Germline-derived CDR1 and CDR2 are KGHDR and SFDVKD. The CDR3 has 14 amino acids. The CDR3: CATSDPRQVREQFF.

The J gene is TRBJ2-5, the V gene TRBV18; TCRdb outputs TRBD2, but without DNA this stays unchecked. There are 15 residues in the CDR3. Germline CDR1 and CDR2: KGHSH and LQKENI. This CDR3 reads CASSWTSGGSETQYF.

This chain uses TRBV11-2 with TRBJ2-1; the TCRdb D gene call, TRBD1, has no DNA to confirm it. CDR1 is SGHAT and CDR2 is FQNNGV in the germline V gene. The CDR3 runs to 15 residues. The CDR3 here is CASSLGTGGRDEQFF.

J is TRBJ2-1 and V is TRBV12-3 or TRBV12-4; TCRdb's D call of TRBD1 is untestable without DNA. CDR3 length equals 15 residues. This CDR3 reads CASSLGLVGGDEQFF.

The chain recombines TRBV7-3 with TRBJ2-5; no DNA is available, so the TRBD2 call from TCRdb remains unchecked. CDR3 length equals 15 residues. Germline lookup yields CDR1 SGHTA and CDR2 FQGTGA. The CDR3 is CASSSQRGPTETQYF.